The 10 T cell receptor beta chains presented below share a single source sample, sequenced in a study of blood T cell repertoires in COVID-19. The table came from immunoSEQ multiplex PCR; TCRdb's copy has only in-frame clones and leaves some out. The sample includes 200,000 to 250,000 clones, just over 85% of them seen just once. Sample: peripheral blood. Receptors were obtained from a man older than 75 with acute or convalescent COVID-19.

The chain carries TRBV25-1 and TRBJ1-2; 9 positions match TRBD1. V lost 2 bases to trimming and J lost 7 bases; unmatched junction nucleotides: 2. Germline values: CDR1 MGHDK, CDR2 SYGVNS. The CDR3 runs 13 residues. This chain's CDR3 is CASSEGDRAGYTF. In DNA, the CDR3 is TGTGCCAGCAGTGAAGGGGACAGGGCTGGCTACACCTTC.

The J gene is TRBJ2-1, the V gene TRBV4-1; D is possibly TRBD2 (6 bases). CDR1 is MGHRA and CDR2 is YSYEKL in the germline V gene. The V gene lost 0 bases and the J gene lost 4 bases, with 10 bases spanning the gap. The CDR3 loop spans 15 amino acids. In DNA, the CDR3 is TGCGCCAGCAGCCAAGAGGCAGGGACTTACAATGAGCAGTTCTTC. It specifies CASSQEAGTYNEQFF.

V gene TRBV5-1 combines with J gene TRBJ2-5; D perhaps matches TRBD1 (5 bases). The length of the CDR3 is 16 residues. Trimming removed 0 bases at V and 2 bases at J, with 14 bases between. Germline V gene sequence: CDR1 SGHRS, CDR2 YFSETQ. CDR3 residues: CASSLGGGLIQETQYF. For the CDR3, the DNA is TGCGCCAGCAGCTTGGGGGGCGGTCTAATTCAAGAGACCCAGTACTTC.

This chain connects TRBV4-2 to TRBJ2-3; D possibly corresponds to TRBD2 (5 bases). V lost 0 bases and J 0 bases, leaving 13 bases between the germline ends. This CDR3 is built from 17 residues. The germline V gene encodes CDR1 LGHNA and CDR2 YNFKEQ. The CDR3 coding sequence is TGTGCCAGCAGCCAAGATGGCTTTCGCGGGAGCACAGATACGCAGTATTTT. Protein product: CASSQDGFRGSTDTQYF.

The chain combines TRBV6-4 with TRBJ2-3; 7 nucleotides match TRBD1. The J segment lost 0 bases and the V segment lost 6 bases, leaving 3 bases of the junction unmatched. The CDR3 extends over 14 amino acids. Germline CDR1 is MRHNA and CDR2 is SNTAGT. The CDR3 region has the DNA TGTGCCAGCAGGCAGACAGGGAGCACAGATACGCAGTATTTT. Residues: CASRQTGSTDTQYF.

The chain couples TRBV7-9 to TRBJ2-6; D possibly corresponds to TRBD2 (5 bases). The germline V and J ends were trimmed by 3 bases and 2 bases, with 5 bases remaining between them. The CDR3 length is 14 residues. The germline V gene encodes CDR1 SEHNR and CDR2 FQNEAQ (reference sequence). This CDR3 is CASSLRAGANVLTF. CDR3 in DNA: TGTGCCAGCAGCTTGAGGGCTGGGGCCAACGTCCTGACTTTC.

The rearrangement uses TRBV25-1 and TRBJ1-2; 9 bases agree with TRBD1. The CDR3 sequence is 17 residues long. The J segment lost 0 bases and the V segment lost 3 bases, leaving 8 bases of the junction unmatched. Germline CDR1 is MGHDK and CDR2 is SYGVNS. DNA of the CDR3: TGTGCCAGCAGTGACGACAGGGGGAAATTCACTAACTATGGCTACACCTTC. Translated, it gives CASSDDRGKFTNYGYTF.

The CDR3 spells CASSRWTSGSNEQFF. CDR3 bases: TGTGCCAGCAGTCGGTGGACTAGCGGGAGCAATGAGCAGTTCTTC. The gene calls are TRBV6-2 or TRBV6-3 and TRBJ2-1, with 13 bases that match TRBD2. The CDR3 runs to 15 residues. V lost 5 bases to trimming and J lost 6 bases; unmatched junction nucleotides: 4. Germline CDR1 reads MNHEY; CDR2 reads SVGEGT.

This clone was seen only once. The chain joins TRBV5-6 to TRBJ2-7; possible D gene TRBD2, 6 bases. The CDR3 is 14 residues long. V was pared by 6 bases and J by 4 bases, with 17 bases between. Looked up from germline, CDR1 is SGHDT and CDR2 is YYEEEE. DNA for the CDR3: TGTGCCAGCATCGGAGGGATATTACCTTACGAGCAGTACGTC. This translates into CASIGGILPYEQYV.

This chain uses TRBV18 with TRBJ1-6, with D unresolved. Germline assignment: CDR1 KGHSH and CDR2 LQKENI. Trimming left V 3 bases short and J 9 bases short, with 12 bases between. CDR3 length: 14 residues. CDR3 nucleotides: TGTGCCAGCTCACCGGAGGGATGGGGTTCACCCCTCCACTTT. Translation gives CASSPEGWGSPLHF.